These T cell receptor beta chains were read from a single sample in a study of regulatory T cells in long-lasting Graves disease. TCRdb reprocessed the multiplex PCR reads with MiXCR, giving one entry per CDR3 protein. The table has approximately 310,000 distinct CDR3 sequences, 15% to 20% seen once. Source: peripheral blood mononuclear cells (PBMCs), taken at new diagnosis, from a patient treated with antithyroid drugs. These receptors originate from a female donor with Graves disease. Both conserved end residues are part of each CDR3. The order of the fields is J gene, V gene, D gene, CDR3 protein. D genes are given only for firm matches.

TRBJ1-4 | TRBV12-3/TRBV12-4 | . | CASTRGGFEKLFF
TRBJ2-3 | TRBV19 | . | CASSPPPGWPGDTQYF
TRBJ2-7 | TRBV13 | . | CASSLRAKTPYEQYF
TRBJ2-2 | TRBV3-1 | . | CASSRNPSTGELFF
TRBJ2-7 | TRBV11-2 | . | CASSLIQGGYEQYF
TRBJ2-7 | TRBV25-1 | . | CATSISNEQYF
TRBJ2-1 | TRBV19 | . | CASTGTQYNEQFF
TRBJ2-5 | TRBV18 | . | CDSSPGETQYF
TRBJ2-3 | TRBV10-3 | . | CAISEASTDTQYF
TRBJ2-7 | TRBV27 | . | CASMGGAYEQYF
TRBJ1-2 | TRBV7-9 | . | CASSGQSNYGYTF
TRBJ2-5 | TRBV12-5 | . | CASGHFGGQETQYF
TRBJ1-1 | TRBV7-9 | . | CASSPPEETEAFF
TRBJ1-1 | TRBV7-2 | . | CASSLGGGTMNTEAFF
TRBJ1-5 | TRBV6-1 | . | CASSEWGGGEPQHF
TRBJ2-5 | TRBV7-9 | TRBD2 | CASSQGLAIETQYF
TRBJ1-2 | TRBV11-1 | . | CASSRDRVSGYTF
TRBJ2-5 | TRBV2 | TRBD2 | CASSSSGRRETQYF
TRBJ2-5 | TRBV24-1 | TRBD1 | CATSDPGQGTETQCF
TRBJ1-5 | TRBV19 | TRBD1 | CASSTPWTGDWDQPQHF
TRBJ1-4 | TRBV20-1 | . | CSANRATNEKLFF
TRBJ2-1 | TRBV27 | . | CASTPAGAYNEQFF
TRBJ2-1 | TRBV12-3/TRBV12-4 | TRBD2 | CASSPGTKFNEQFF
TRBJ2-1 | TRBV18 | TRBD1 | CASSPGDRGVNDEQFF
TRBJ2-7 | TRBV2 | TRBD1 | CASLSGGNEQYF
TRBJ1-2 | TRBV7-9 | . | CASSKPGRSSRGYTF
TRBJ2-6 | TRBV7-3 | . | CASSPLGGGANVLTF
TRBJ2-5 | TRBV11-1 | . | CASSSQTLKETQYF
TRBJ2-4 | TRBV5-4 | . | CASSFDSAKNIQYF
TRBJ2-5 | TRBV12-5 | TRBD2 | CASGQAGAETQYF
TRBJ1-2 | TRBV28 | . | CASSQGQHYGYTF
TRBJ1-5 | TRBV19 | . | CASSTLGGGKSRPQHF
TRBJ1-1 | TRBV6-1 | . | CASSTEASF
TRBJ2-2 | TRBV2 | . | CASRVGELFF
TRBJ2-1 | TRBV20-1 | TRBD2 | CSARKWLAGSDEQFF
TRBJ1-1 | TRBV19 | . | CASSMGGRGQEAFF
TRBJ2-3 | TRBV5-1 | . | CASSFLWTHGTQYF
TRBJ2-7 | TRBV11-3 | TRBD2 | CASSPPGGNHEQYF
TRBJ2-3 | TRBV5-1 | . | CASSLSSSSTDTQYF
TRBJ1-3 | TRBV5-1 | . | CASSSIMSSGNTIYF
TRBJ1-6 | TRBV11-3 | TRBD1 | CASRDRANSPLHF
TRBJ2-7 | TRBV5-1 | . | CASSSALGGALDEQYF
TRBJ1-1 | TRBV18 | . | CASSPVSKNTEAFF
TRBJ2-7 | TRBV12-3/TRBV12-4 | TRBD2 | CASSLTSGRATQYF
TRBJ2-3 | TRBV29-1 | TRBD2 | CSAEGSGSGNTQYF
TRBJ2-1 | TRBV5-1 | TRBD2 | CASRYIAGTTYNEQFF
TRBJ1-1 | TRBV19 | TRBD1 | CASIRTGGAGEAFF
TRBJ1-2 | TRBV29-1 | . | CSVEQEYGYTF
TRBJ1-1 | TRBV5-1 | . | CASSGNREAFF
TRBJ2-1 | TRBV5-1 | . | CASSLFLEGDEQFF
TRBJ1-3 | TRBV4-1 | . | CASSQEDRISENTIYF